This paragraph covers one T cell receptor beta chain sequence. Trimming shortened V by 0 bases and J by 2 bases, and 10 bases separated the two germline ends. The V gene's germline CDR1 is LGHNA and CDR2 YNFKEQ. This CDR3 region has 15 residues. Combining a sample-barcoded 5' primer with a J-beta primer mix, a second PCR ran for about 6 to 12 cycles. Researchers report that each sample yielded at least 3 million CDR3-containing paired-end reads. TCRdb independently ran MiXCR on the 5' RACE reads; one entry per CDR3 protein. The table includes some 860,000 distinct CDR3 sequences, 56% detected once. The entry originates in a study of blood T cells in healthy people across ages.

The source of this sequence is a middle-aged man in good health. The sequencing sample was made of blood. The chain has TRBV4-2 and TRBJ1-2; D might be TRBD1 (6 bases). The CDR3 reads CASSQDRGLNYGYTF. The CDR3 nucleotides are TGTGCCAGCAGCCAAGACAGGGGCTTGAACTATGGCTACACCTTC.